This T cell receptor (beta chain) was sequenced for a study of T cell repertoires in ileal Crohn's disease. Study background: At surgery, approximately 33% of patients smoked, with median disease duration roughly 8.3 years. Study findings and constraints: Compared with CD4 T cells, sorted CD8 cells carried more expanded clones. Clonality above 26.8% at surgery always came with endoscopic recurrence.

Profiling relied on immunoSEQ multiplex PCR, and the TCRdb table lists in-frame clones only, not all of them. The top ten clones hold approximately 16% of a sample with about 4,300 clones, about three quarters of them seen once. Trimming left V 2 bases short and J 6 bases short, with 15 bases between. Germline assignment: CDR1 SGHRS and CDR2 YFSETQ. The CDR3 is 15 amino acids. In this sample, this clone turned up a few times. No antigen is known for it. This receptor was obtained from an adult with Crohn's disease. V and J are TRBV5-1 and TRBJ2-1, with D perhaps TRBD2 (6 bases). Specimen: ileal tissue. CDR3 sequence reads: CASSFGGDFFNEQFF. As DNA, the CDR3 is TGCGCCAGCAGCTTCGGGGGAGATTTTTTCAATGAGCAGTTCTTC.